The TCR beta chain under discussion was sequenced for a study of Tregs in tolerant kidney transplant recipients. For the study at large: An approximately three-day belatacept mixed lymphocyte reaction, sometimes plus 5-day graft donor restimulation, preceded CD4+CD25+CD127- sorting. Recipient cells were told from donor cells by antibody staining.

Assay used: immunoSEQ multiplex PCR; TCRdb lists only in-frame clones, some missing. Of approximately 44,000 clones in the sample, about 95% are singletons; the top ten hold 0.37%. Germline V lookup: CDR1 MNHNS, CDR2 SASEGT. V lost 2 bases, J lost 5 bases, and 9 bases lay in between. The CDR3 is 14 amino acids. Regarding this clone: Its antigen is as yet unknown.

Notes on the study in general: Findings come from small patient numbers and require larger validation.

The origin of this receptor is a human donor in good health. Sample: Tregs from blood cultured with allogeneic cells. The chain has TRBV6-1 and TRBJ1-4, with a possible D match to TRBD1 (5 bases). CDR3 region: CASSERGGNEKLFF. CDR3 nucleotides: TGTGCCAGCAGTGAAAGGGGCGGGAATGAAAAACTGTTTTTT.